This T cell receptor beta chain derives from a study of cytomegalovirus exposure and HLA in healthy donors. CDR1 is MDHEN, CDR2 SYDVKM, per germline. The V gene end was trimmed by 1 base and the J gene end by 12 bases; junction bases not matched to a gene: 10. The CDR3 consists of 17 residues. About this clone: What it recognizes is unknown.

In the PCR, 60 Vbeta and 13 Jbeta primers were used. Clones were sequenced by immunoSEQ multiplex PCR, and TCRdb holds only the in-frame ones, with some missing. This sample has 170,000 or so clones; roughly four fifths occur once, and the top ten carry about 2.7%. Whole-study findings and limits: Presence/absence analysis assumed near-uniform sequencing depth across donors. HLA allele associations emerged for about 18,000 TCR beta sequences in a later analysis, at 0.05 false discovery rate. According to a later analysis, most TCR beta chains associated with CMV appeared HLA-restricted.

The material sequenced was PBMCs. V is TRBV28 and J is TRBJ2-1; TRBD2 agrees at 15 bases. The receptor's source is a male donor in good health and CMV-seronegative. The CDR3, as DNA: TGTGCCAGCAGTTTATCATCAGGGACTAGCGGGAGGCTAACGCAGTTCTTC. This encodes CASSLSSGTSGRLTQFF.